This entry lists 29 T cell receptor beta chains sequenced from one sample in a study of early T cells in non-severe SARS-CoV-2 infection. TCRdb reprocessed the 5' RACE reads with MiXCR, giving one entry per CDR3 protein. The sample lists about 40,000 distinct CDR3 sequences; roughly 6% were seen once. Sequencing was performed on whole blood. The receptors were gathered from an adult who was a healthcare worker with PCR-confirmed SARS-CoV-2 infection or an uninfected control (not recorded which).

This clonotype was seen many times. The gene calls are TRBV6-1 and TRBJ1-1; possible D gene TRBD1, 6 bases. The CDR3 sequence is 12 residues long. Per the germline V gene, CDR1 is MNHNS and CDR2 is SASEGT. V lost 7 bases and J lost 4, with 10 bases in between. The chain's CDR3 is CASTIRGTEAFF. CDR3 bases: TGTGCCAGCACAATCAGGGGCACTGAAGCTTTCTTT.

This clonotype was observed at least ten times. The chain combines TRBV6-1 with TRBJ1-1; weak D call: TRBD1 (5 bases). CDR3 length: 12 residues. CDR1 MNHNS and CDR2 SASEGT come from the germline V gene. V was pared by 7 bases and J by 10 bases, with 16 bases between. In DNA, the CDR3 is TGTGCCAGCACAGTGGTGGGGCGAGGAGCTTTCTTT. Translating gives CASTVVGRGAFF.

The V call is TRBV29-1, the J call TRBJ1-1, with D unresolved. Germline V gene data show CDR1 as SQVTM and CDR2 as ANQGSEA. This CDR3 region has 12 residues. Trimming took 4 bases from V and 1 from J, leaving 7 bases between them. CDR3: CSVAESNTEAFF. Written as DNA, the CDR3 is TGCAGCGTTGCGGAATCGAACACTGAAGCTTTCTTT.

The chain has TRBV3-1 and TRBJ1-5, with D maybe TRBD1 (6 bases). With 4 bases removed from V and 7 bases from J, the gap between germline ends came to 14 bases. This CDR3 is 14 amino acids long. In germline, CDR1 is LGHDT, CDR2 YNNKEL (reference sequence). The CDR3 sequence is CASSLRTETQPQHF. The CDR3 bases are TGTGCCAGCAGCCTCCGGACAGAGACGCAGCCCCAGCATTTT.

In this sample, this clonotype turned up a few times. J is TRBJ2-3 and V is TRBV19, with TRBD2 matching 9 bases. After removal of 8 bases from V and 5 bases from J, the junction contained 8 bases not matched to a gene. This CDR3 is built from 14 residues. CDR1 LNHDA and CDR2 SQIVND come from the germline V gene (reference sequence). CDR3 coding DNA: TGTGCCAGTGGGAGCGGGGGGCCGGGAGATACGCAGTATTTT. This encodes CASGSGGPGDTQYF.

This clonotype was counted ten times or more. This chain uses TRBV29-1 with TRBJ2-1; 7 nucleotides line up with TRBD2. The CDR3 has 15 amino acids. CDR1 and CDR2 (germline): SQVTM, ANQGSEA. The V segment lost 3 bases and the J segment 6 bases; nucleotides outside the gene matches: 11. CDR3 residues: CSVDVGTSEFNEQFF. The CDR3 DNA reads TGCAGCGTTGATGTGGGAACTAGCGAGTTCAATGAGCAGTTCTTC.

This clonotype was seen at least ten times. CDR3 in DNA: TGTGCCAGCAGCTATCGGACGGGGTTTGGAAACACCATATATTTT. Translating it yields CASSYRTGFGNTIYF. The J gene is TRBJ1-3, the V gene TRBV7-8; D is undetermined. The V end was cut by 4 bases, the J end by 3 bases, with 13 bases between. The CDR3 runs 15 residues. Germline V gene sequence: CDR1 SGHVS, CDR2 FQNEAQ. The variable domain in full, completed from reference TRBV7-8 and TRBJ1-3, reads GAGVSQSPRYKVAKRGQDVALRCDPISGHVSLFWYQQALGQGPEFLTYFQNEAQLDKSGLPSDRFFAERPEGSVSTLKIQRTQQEDSAVYLCASSYRTGFGNTIYFGEGSWLTVV.

This clonotype was counted ten times or more. The rearrangement uses TRBV13 and TRBJ2-7; TRBD2 matches at 7 bases. This CDR3 is 14 amino acids long. CDR1 and CDR2 (germline): PRHDT, FYEKMQ (reference sequence). J gave up 3 bases and V 8 bases, and 10 bases lay outside the gene matches. This CDR3 is CASGGASGHYEQYF. The CDR3 bases are TGTGCCAGCGGCGGGGCTAGCGGACACTACGAGCAGTACTTC.

This chain joins TRBV5-1 and TRBJ2-1; TRBD2 matches at 9 bases. CDR1 SGHRS and CDR2 YFSETQ come from the germline V gene. J lost 5 bases, V lost 1 base, and 7 bases had no gene match. This CDR3 comprises 16 residues. The CDR3 region has the DNA TGCGCCAGCAGCTTGAGTCCGGGACTAGCAGACAATGAGCAGTTCTTC. This translates into CASSLSPGLADNEQFF.

This clonotype was detected many times. V and J are TRBV20-1 and TRBJ2-3; perhaps TRBD2 as D (5 bases). The V gene lost 0 bases and the J gene lost 3 bases, with 7 bases spanning the gap. Per the germline V gene, CDR1 is DFQATT and CDR2 is SNEGSKA (reference sequence). The CDR3 sequence is 13 residues long. The CDR3 here is CSARELATDTQYF. CDR3 coding DNA: TGCAGTGCTAGAGAGCTAGCAACAGATACGCAGTATTTT.

In this sample, this clonotype turned up many times. CDR3 sequence: CASSFFMNFNTEAFF. The CDR3 DNA follows: TGTGCCAGCAGCTTCTTCATGAACTTTAACACTGAAGCTTTCTTT. The rearrangement uses TRBV7-2 and TRBJ1-1; D gene unclear. With 3 bases removed from V and 2 bases from J, the gap between germline ends came to 13 bases. Germline V lookup: CDR1 SGHTA, CDR2 FQGNSA. The CDR3 runs 15 residues.

This clonotype was counted ten times or more. The chain employs TRBV7-2 and TRBJ2-7; D is unresolved. From germline, CDR1 is SGHTA and CDR2 FQGNSA. This CDR3 has 14 residues. Trimming cost V 1 base and J 3 bases, with 10 bases left between them. CDR3 loop: CASSLVPHSYEQYF. The CDR3 nucleotides read TGTGCCAGCAGCTTAGTTCCACACAGCTACGAGCAGTACTTC.

This clonotype was observed many times. The rearrangement joins TRBV7-3 to TRBJ1-6; D is perhaps TRBD1 (6 bases). The CDR3 extends over 15 amino acids. Germline CDR1 and CDR2: SGHTA and FQGTGA. Trimming stripped 5 bases from V and 8 bases from J, with 16 bases between. Written as DNA, the CDR3 is TGTGCCAGCAGCAACGGACAGCCCGGGGATTCACCCCTCCACTTT. Translated: CASSNGQPGDSPLHF.

This clonotype occurred many times. The chain links TRBV20-1 to TRBJ2-7; 10 nucleotides align to TRBD1. Germline CDR1 is DFQATT and CDR2 is SNEGSKA (reference sequence). The CDR3 is 14 residues long. Losses at the gene ends were 1 base for V and 6 bases for J; bases not matched to a gene: 6. The CDR3 DNA reads as TGCAGTGCTAGAGTCGGGACAGGGGTCTTCGAGCAGTACTTC. As protein: CSARVGTGVFEQYF.

The chain carries TRBV6-5 and TRBJ2-1; 12 nucleotides match TRBD2. V lost 5 bases and J lost 7; bases outside the gene matches: 6. The CDR3 runs 15 residues. The germline gives CDR1 MNHEY, CDR2 SVGAGI. CDR3 amino acids: CASSTWTSGKNEQFF. DNA of the CDR3: TGTGCCAGCAGTACTTGGACTAGCGGGAAAAATGAGCAGTTCTTC.

This clonotype was recorded at least ten times. CDR3 nucleotide sequence: TGTGCCAGCAGCCCAGAACGGGAGTCCAACGAGCAGTACTTC. Translating it yields CASSPERESNEQYF. The chain carries TRBV4-2 and TRBJ2-7; D possibly corresponds to TRBD2 (6 bases). The CDR3 is 14 residues long. Germline-derived CDR1 and CDR2 are LGHNA and YNFKEQ. The V end was cut by 4 bases, the J end by 5 bases, with 15 bases between.

This clonotype was counted only a few times. The rearrangement uses TRBV11-2 and TRBJ1-2; the match to TRBD1 covers 8 bases. CDR1 SGHAT and CDR2 FQNNGV come from the germline V gene. The CDR3 has 13 residues. With V trimmed by 3 bases and J by 6 bases, 3 bases remained unmatched. The CDR3 is CASSFRGRDGYTF. CDR3 coding DNA: TGTGCCAGCAGCTTCAGGGGGCGCGATGGCTACACCTTC.

This clonotype occurred many times. V gene TRBV6-2 or TRBV6-3 combines with J gene TRBJ2-1; perhaps TRBD2 as D (6 bases). The CDR3 spans 16 residues. In germline, CDR1 is MNHEY, CDR2 SVGEGT. V gave up 3 bases and J gave up 2 bases, with 14 bases separating them. CDR3 in amino acids: CASSYSRERAYNEQFF. The DNA of the CDR3 is TGTGCCAGCAGTTATAGCCGGGAGAGGGCCTACAATGAGCAGTTCTTC.

V is TRBV25-1 and J is TRBJ1-1; D unresolved. Trimming removed 6 bases at V and 0 bases at J, with 14 bases between. Germline V CDR1 and CDR2: MGHDK, SYGVNS. CDR3 size: 15 residues. DNA for the CDR3: TGTGCCAGCAGCGGAGCGGGCGCGATGAACACTGAAGCTTTCTTT. This codes for CASSGAGAMNTEAFF.

There are a few counts of this clonotype. The V and J genes are TRBV12-5 and TRBJ2-1; 7 positions match TRBD2. Germline lookup yields CDR1 LGHNT and CDR2 FRNRAP. CDR3 size: 14 residues. The V and J ends lost 4 bases and 7 bases, in that order; junction bases with no gene match: 7. CDR3 amino acids: CASGSGTIRNEQFF. DNA for the CDR3: TGTGCTAGTGGTTCCGGGACTATTAGGAATGAGCAGTTCTTC.

This clonotype was recorded at least ten times. The V and J genes are TRBV11-2 and TRBJ1-5; D ambiguous. The CDR3 is 15 amino acids. Germline V gene lookup returns CDR1 SGHAT and CDR2 FQNNGV. The V end was cut by 0 bases, the J end by 7 bases, with 13 bases between. The CDR3, as DNA: TGTGCCAGCAGCTTAGATACCGGCCTGGGGCAGCCCCAGCATTTT. As protein: CASSLDTGLGQPQHF.

This clonotype came up many times. This chain links TRBV7-2 with TRBJ2-7; 7 bases match TRBD1. CDR3 size: 13 residues. Germline CDR1 and CDR2: SGHTA and FQGNSA. After removal of 5 bases from V and 5 bases from J, the junction contained 6 bases not matched to a gene. The CDR3 nucleotides read TGTGCCAGCAGCCCTCGACAGGGCGACGAGCAGTACTTC. Encoded protein: CASSPRQGDEQYF.

The chain couples TRBV27 to TRBJ2-1, with 7 bases that match TRBD2. CDR1 is MNHEY and CDR2 is SMNVEV in the germline V gene (reference sequence). CDR3 length: 16 amino acids. The J segment lost 1 base and the V segment lost 1 base, leaving 4 bases of the junction unmatched. The CDR3 nucleotides are TGTGCCAGCAGTTTATGGGCTAGCGGATCCTACAATGAGCAGTTCTTC. It yields the protein CASSLWASGSYNEQFF.

This clonotype occurred many times. This chain links TRBV20-1 with TRBJ2-1, with 7 positions matching TRBD1. The CDR3 is 13 residues long. The germline V gene has CDR1 DFQATT and CDR2 SNEGSKA (reference sequence). With 6 bases clipped from V and 10 bases from J, the junction kept 12 bases outside the gene matches. CDR3 DNA sequence: TGCAGTGCCGGGACAGTGGTTGTCCCGGAGCAGTTCTTC. As protein: CSAGTVVVPEQFF.

This clonotype was seen repeatedly, ten times or more. V is TRBV7-9 and J is TRBJ2-7; tentatively, D is TRBD2 (6 bases). CDR3 length: 14 amino acids. With 1 base removed from V and 5 bases from J, the gap between germline ends came to 12 bases. CDR1 is SEHNR and CDR2 is FQNEAQ in the germline V gene (reference sequence). CDR3: CASSLGMRGNEQYF. In DNA form, the CDR3 reads TGTGCCAGCAGCTTAGGTATGCGGGGCAACGAGCAGTACTTC.

This clonotype occurred many times. The chain recombines TRBV18 with TRBJ2-1; TRBD1 might be the D (6 bases). Germline V lookup: CDR1 KGHSH, CDR2 LQKENI. The CDR3 spans 13 residues. Trimming pared 4 bases from V and 5 bases from J, leaving 9 bases between. CDR3 residues: CASSLGQNNEQFF. Written as DNA, the CDR3 is TGTGCCAGCTCACTCGGACAGAACAATGAGCAGTTCTTC. The full variable domain, its missing parts supplied by reference TRBV18 and TRBJ2-1, is NAGVMQNPRHLVRRRGQEARLRCSPMKGHSHVYWYRQLPEEGLKFMVYLQKENIIDESGMPKERFSAEFPKEGPSILRIQQVVRGDSAAYFCASSLGQNNEQFFGPGTRLTVL.

This clonotype appeared many times. V gene TRBV7-9 combines with J gene TRBJ1-1; 8 nucleotides match TRBD1. Germline CDR1 is SEHNR and CDR2 is FQNEAQ (reference sequence). The CDR3 has 16 amino acids. J lost 2 bases, V lost 1 base, and 6 bases had no gene match. CDR3 loop: CASSLEPGQGNTEAFF. The CDR3 nucleotides are TGTGCCAGCAGCTTAGAACCAGGACAGGGTAACACTGAAGCTTTCTTT.

This clonotype was recorded many times. The chain links TRBV6-6 to TRBJ2-2; no firm D call. The CDR3 covers 13 residues. CDR1 and CDR2 (germline): MNHNY, SVGAGI (reference sequence). V shed 6 bases and J shed 7 bases, with 12 bases lying between them. As DNA, the CDR3 is TGTGCCAGCAGCTACCATTCCGGCGGGGAGCTGTTTTTT. This codes for CASSYHSGGELFF.

A note on this clonotype: A much larger clonotype is one base distant, so this may be a read error. No conserved phenylalanine or tryptophan ends this CDR3, so it is likely a read error. V gene TRBV5-1 combines with J gene TRBJ2-5; a possible D gene is TRBD1 (5 bases). V was cut by 1 base and J by 2 bases, with 9 bases left in between. CDR3 length equals 14 residues. Germline-derived CDR1 and CDR2 are SGHRS and YFSETQ. This chain's CDR3 is CASSLTTAQETQYS. The CDR3 DNA sequence: TGCGCCAGCAGCTTGACGACAGCGCAAGAGACCCAGTACTCC.